This TCR beta chain is from a study of post-analysis software for immune sequencing data. General study points: Patients carried a handful of TRBV segments more frequently than controls did, and TRBV5-6, TRBV5-1 and TRBV20-1 were among them. Batch-mates among the samples co-clustered strongly by F measure.

This clonotype appeared a few times. No antigen is known for it. CDR3 length: 13 residues. Germline loops: CDR1 LGHNA, CDR2 YSLEER. V was clipped by 5 bases and J by 11 bases, with 18 bases between them. Presence of unique molecular identifiers characterized the TCR beta cDNA libraries. Each CDR3 protein is one row after TCRdb ran MiXCR on the PCR reads. The sample carries about 770,000 distinct CDR3 sequences, just over 45% recorded once. The sample was blood. This sequence joins TRBV4-3 and TRBJ1-1; weak D call: TRBD1 (5 bases). This clonotype was sampled from a girl under 18 with multiple sclerosis. The CDR3, as DNA: TGCGCCAGCAGCACCGGGACCACTGGAAAGGCTTTCTTT. It translates to CASSTGTTGKAFF.